The entry below gives a single T cell receptor (beta chain) sequence along with its context. The target of this receptor is not known. There are no base qualities to consult, and no much larger clone falls within one base. According to the germline V gene, CDR1 reads MNHEY and CDR2 reads SVGEGT. Trimming leaves V shorter by 6 bases and J shorter by 9 bases, with the junction holding 11 bases beyond the gene matches. The cysteine opens and the phenylalanine closes a CDR3 of 15 amino acids. Only the CDR3 portion is preserved as DNA: 45 bases, with reading frame beginning at the first base. Sequenced on an Illumina HiSeq 1500. Using fastp at Q25 and MiXCR, TCRdb reprocessed the public reads and kept productive beta chains. A single entry per CDR3 protein holds the most common genes and DNA from its merged rows. The sample yields 54,000 or so distinct CDR3 sequences; 25% to 40% were counted once. Of the sample, 55% to 75% falls within the top ten clones.

This record comes from a study of T cell repertoires in cytomegalovirus infection (dated by TCRdb to about 2019). Study-wide context: The HLA type of each donor mattered for the analysis, because public TCR beta signatures pointed to carriage of CMV infection along with the matching HLA type.

Summary of the overall study and its limitations: The ex vivo response was dominated by HLA-C-restricted CMV-specific TCR beta clonotypes, which also provided the single most frequent clonotype in two of eight donors. Carriers of CMV infection plus the relevant HLA type were discriminated by the cumulative frequency of public TCR beta family members in the study cohort and in an independent roughly 380-donor cohort.

Sequenced input: PBMCs, sequenced either directly or after in vitro stimulation (not recorded which). This TCR came from a human donor in good health (CMV status not recorded). Some clones in this sample may be carry-over from other donors' samples. In this chain, TRBV6-2 or TRBV6-3 is recombined with TRBJ2-1, with 10 junctional bases fitting TRBD1. The sequence in DNA is TGTGCCAGCAGCAGAGCTCCGGGACAGGGGTTTGAGCAGTTCTTC. It is translated as CASSRAPGQGFEQFF.